This T cell receptor beta chain was obtained from a study of blood T cell repertoires in COVID-19. This CDR3 is built from 14 residues. Per germline, CDR1 LGHDT and CDR2 YNNKEL (reference sequence). V lost 1 base to trimming and J lost 2 bases; unmatched junction nucleotides: 2. In the original processing: Estimates of nucleated cell counts were drawn from the amplification of reference gene primers. The repertoire was sequenced with immunoSEQ multiplex PCR; TCRdb's copy has only in-frame clones and lacks some. V, J and clone size derive from that table, while D and trimming were established from the DNA sequence. The data contain 100,000 to 150,000 clones, more than 85% of them singletons.

J is TRBJ2-7 and V is TRBV3-1 (or the pseudogene TRBV3-2), with TRBD1 identical over 7 bases. This clonotype was sampled from a man aged 50-60 years with active or convalescent COVID-19. Source material: peripheral blood. This CDR3 is CASSQGDRPYEQYF. CDR3 sequence (DNA): TGTGCCAGCAGCCAAGGGGACAGACCCTACGAGCAGTACTTC.